This T cell receptor (beta chain) is drawn from a study of blood T cell repertoires in COVID-19. Looking at the study overall: COVID-19 samples from acute and convalescent phases originated in the United States, Italy and Spain.

Methods used by the authors: It was from reference gene primer amplification that nucleated cell counts were estimated. Here immunoSEQ multiplex PCR was the method, and the copy in TCRdb shows in-frame clones only, minus some. V, J and clone size derive from that table, while D and trimming were established from the DNA sequence. This repertoire shows 300,000 or so clones, more than 80% found once; its top ten account for roughly 3.9%. Germline assignment: CDR1 SSHAT and CDR2 FNYEAQ (reference sequence). The J segment lost 7 bases and the V segment lost 1 base, leaving 7 bases of the junction unmatched. The CDR3 is 15 amino acids.

This sequence joins TRBV7-7 and TRBJ2-1, with 7 bases matching TRBD2. This clonotype originated in a woman aged 35 to 49 with acute or convalescent COVID-19. The sequencing input was peripheral blood. This chain's CDR3 is CASSLDGGGSNEQFF. The CDR3 DNA reads TGTGCCAGCAGCTTAGATGGGGGGGGGAGTAATGAGCAGTTCTTC.